This T cell receptor beta chain was recorded in a study of response to subunit inactivated influenza vaccine. General study points: The authors suggested that few new T cells are recruited per seasonal influenza vaccination.

This CDR3 has 14 amino acids. Trimming removed 5 bases from V and 8 bases from J; junction bases left unmatched: 9. Germline CDR1 is MDHEN and CDR2 is SYDVKM. Each CDR3 protein is one row after TCRdb ran MiXCR on the RT-PCR reads. This sample has a few hundred thousand distinct CDR3 sequences, with about 15% found just once. Note on this clonotype: The target antigen is unknown.

The clonotype was recovered from a man aged 50-60 years who received an inactivated influenza vaccine. Material: PBMCs from blood, obtained 12 days after vaccination. This chain connects TRBV28 to TRBJ2-3; 8 bases agree with TRBD2. The CDR3 DNA is TGTGCCAGCAGTCGGGGGGGGGCGCAGGCTACGCAGTATTTT. Residues: CASSRGGAQATQYF.